This TCR beta chain emerged from a study of shared clonotypes between healthy human individuals. Regarding the study as a whole: Naive subsets, compared against memory subsets, generally had larger estimated richness values.

Comments on this clone: Its cognate antigen is unknown.

The germline V gene has CDR1 SGHNT and CDR2 YYREEE (reference sequence). The CDR3 length is 12 residues. Trimming pared 4 bases from V and 14 bases from J, leaving 16 bases between. The assay was immunoSEQ multiplex PCR, and TCRdb's table has in-frame clones only and misses some. The profile shows over a million clones, around 75% of them singletons. This chain links TRBV5-4 with TRBJ2-1, with D unresolved. The clonotype comes from a man aged 18 to 29 in good health. The specimen was memory CD4+ T cells sorted from blood. The sample's subset: CD45RA-negative fraction. In DNA form, the CDR3 reads TGTGCCAGCAGCCTTGGTGTAGGGCAGGAGTTCTTC. This sequence encodes CASSLGVGQEFF.